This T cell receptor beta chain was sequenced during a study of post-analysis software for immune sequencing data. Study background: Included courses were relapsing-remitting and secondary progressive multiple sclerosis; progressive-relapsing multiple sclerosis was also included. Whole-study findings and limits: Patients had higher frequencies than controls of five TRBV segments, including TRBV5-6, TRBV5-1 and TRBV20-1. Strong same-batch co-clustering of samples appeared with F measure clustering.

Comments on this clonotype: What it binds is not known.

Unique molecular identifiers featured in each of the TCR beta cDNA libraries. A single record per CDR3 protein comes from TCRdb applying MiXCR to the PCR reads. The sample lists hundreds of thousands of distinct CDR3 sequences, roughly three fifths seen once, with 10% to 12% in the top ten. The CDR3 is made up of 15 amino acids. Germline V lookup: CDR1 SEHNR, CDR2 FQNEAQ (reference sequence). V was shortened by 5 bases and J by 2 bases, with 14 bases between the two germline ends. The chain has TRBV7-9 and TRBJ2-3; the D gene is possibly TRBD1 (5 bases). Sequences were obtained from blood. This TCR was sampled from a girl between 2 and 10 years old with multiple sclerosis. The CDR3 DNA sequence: TGTGCCAGCAGCCCGCAGGACATAACCACAGATACGCAGTATTTT. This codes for CASSPQDITTDTQYF.